The 8 T cell receptor beta chains in this list originate from one sample, sequenced in a study of cytotoxic CD8 clonotypes in ibrutinib-treated CLL. Generated by immunoSEQ multiplex PCR, the TCRdb table keeps only in-frame clones and is missing some. Of about 300,000 clones listed, roughly four fifths were seen once; the top ten hold about 5.7%. Sequenced here: PBMCs, sampled at disease progression, from a patient treated with ibrutinib. These receptors all come from a human donor with chronic lymphocytic leukemia.

This chain joins TRBV27 and TRBJ2-7, with 9 bases lining up with TRBD2. This CDR3 has 19 amino acids. Germline V lookup: CDR1 MNHEY, CDR2 SMNVEV (reference sequence). V dropped 3 bases and J dropped 0; count of bases not matched to a gene: 15. CDR3 in DNA: TGTGCCAGCAGTTTGAGAGGTAGCGGGAGCTCATTGGGCTCCTACGAGCAGTACTTC. Encoded protein: CASSLRGSGSSLGSYEQYF.

The chain links TRBV19 to TRBJ1-5, with 7 bases matching TRBD1. Germline CDR1 is LNHDA and CDR2 is SQIVND (reference sequence). The CDR3 spans 17 residues. The V gene end was trimmed by 3 bases and the J gene end by 2 bases; junction bases not matched to a gene: 10. The CDR3 protein is CASSINPTGVGNQPQHF. The DNA of the CDR3 is TGTGCCAGTAGTATTAACCCAACAGGGGTGGGCAATCAGCCCCAGCATTTT.

V usage is TRBV2 and J usage is TRBJ2-7; the D is unclear. This CDR3 region has 15 residues. Trimming removed 5 bases from V and 6 bases from J, with 20 bases in between. Germline CDR1 and CDR2: SNHLY and FYNNEI. The CDR3 nucleotides read TGTGCCAGCAGTCCTTTAACGACCGGAGTAGGCGAGCAGTACTTC. Translated, it gives CASSPLTTGVGEQYF.

The sample holds a few counts of this clone. The chain has TRBV27 and TRBJ1-5; D ambiguous. Trimming cost V 0 bases and J 7 bases, with 7 bases left between them. This CDR3 has 13 residues. Germline CDR1 reads MNHEY; CDR2 reads SMNVEV (reference sequence). In DNA form, the CDR3 reads TGTGCCAGCAGTTTATCGATTCTCCAGCCCCAGCATTTT. It codes for CASSLSILQPQHF.

The CDR3: CASSNPGLAGGARYTQYF. The CDR3 region has the DNA TGTGCCAGCAGCAACCCGGGACTAGCGGGGGGCGCTCGGTATACGCAGTATTTT. The chain joins TRBV7-9 to TRBJ2-3, with 15 bases lining up with TRBD2. There are 18 residues in the CDR3. The trim removed 5 bases at V and 7 bases at J, leaving 13 bases unmatched. From germline, CDR1 is SEHNR and CDR2 FQNEAQ (reference sequence).

The genes are TRBV10-1 and TRBJ1-1; no definite D call. Per germline, CDR1 WNHNN and CDR2 SYGVQD (reference sequence). V lost 0 bases and J 1 base, leaving 3 bases between the germline ends. This CDR3 is 13 amino acids long. This CDR3 is CASSESTNTEAFF. CDR3 DNA: TGCGCCAGCAGTGAGTCAACGAACACTGAAGCTTTCTTT.

A few counts support this clone. V gene TRBV19 combines with J gene TRBJ2-2; D is perhaps TRBD1 or TRBD2 (5 bases each). The CDR3 is 12 amino acids. Trimming pared 3 bases from V and 6 bases from J, leaving 5 bases between. From germline, CDR1 is LNHDA and CDR2 SQIVND (reference sequence). CDR3 bases: TGTGCCAGTAGTATGGGGGCCGGGGAGCTGTTTTTT. This translates into CASSMGAGELFF.

The J gene is TRBJ1-2, the V gene TRBV14; unclear D gene. CDR1 is SGHDN, CDR2 FVKESK, per germline. This CDR3 is 15 amino acids long. The germline V and J ends were trimmed by 3 bases and 0 bases, with 11 bases remaining between them. CDR3 nucleotides: TGTGCCAGCAGCCACCAGGACGTAGCTAACTATGGCTACACCTTC. Translating it yields CASSHQDVANYGYTF.